This T cell receptor beta chain was retrieved from a study of T cells in Graves' hyperthyroidism and ophthalmopathy. General observations from the study: A model built on 13 V-J features separated ophthalmopathy from stable hyperthyroidism.

Germline assignment: CDR1 DFQATT and CDR2 SNEGSKA (reference sequence). The CDR3 has 15 residues. V lost 5 bases to trimming and J lost 0 bases, with 13 bases between them. Patients aged 18 to 65 had newly diagnosed hyperthyroidism lasting under 2 months. The diagnoses drew upon clinical symptoms, serum thyroxine and TRAb, thyroid ultrasound and orbital computed tomography. PBMCs were derived from roughly 9.6 ml fresh peripheral blood. This clonotype was detected once. Its specificity is not known. Regions amplified from RNA transcripts were the TCR beta CDR3 regions. The TCR CDR3 was amplified in a first-round RT-PCR using the HTBI primer set. Using its own MiXCR run on the multiplex PCR reads, TCRdb lists one record per CDR3 protein. The table has hundreds of thousands of distinct CDR3 sequences, around 14% seen once; the top ten hold about 5.8%.

The clonotype comes from a woman in her thirties with Graves' hyperthyroidism that later progressed to Graves' ophthalmopathy. The source material was blood. The chain carries TRBV20-1 and TRBJ2-2; a weak D match, TRBD1 (6 bases). DNA for the CDR3: TGCAGTGCTCATGACAGGCTAACGAACACCGGGGAGCTGTTTTTT. Translated, it gives CSAHDRLTNTGELFF.